The TCR beta chain described here comes from a study of blood T cells in healthy people across ages. The second PCR ran roughly 6 to 12 cycles with a sample-barcoded 5' primer and J-beta primers. One entry per CDR3 protein, called by TCRdb with MiXCR from the 5' RACE reads. The table lists 790,000 or so distinct CDR3 sequences, around three fifths of them singletons. Broader study findings: Per million T cells, the diversity of TCR beta decreased roughly linearly as age advanced.

The authors extracted at least 5 micrograms of total RNA per sample. Trimming shortened V by 4 bases and J by 6 bases, and 18 bases separated the two germline ends. The germline CDR1 and CDR2 sequences are SQVTM and ANQGSEA. The CDR3 is 14 amino acids. This clonotype was counted only a few times. Its antigen remains unknown. This TCR derives from a man in his forties in good health. The sample consisted of blood. V and J are TRBV29-1 and TRBJ1-2; D not certain. The CDR3, as DNA: TGCAGCGTTGTTGTTAAACAGTTGGCGAATGGCTACACCTTC. Translation: CSVVVKQLANGYTF.